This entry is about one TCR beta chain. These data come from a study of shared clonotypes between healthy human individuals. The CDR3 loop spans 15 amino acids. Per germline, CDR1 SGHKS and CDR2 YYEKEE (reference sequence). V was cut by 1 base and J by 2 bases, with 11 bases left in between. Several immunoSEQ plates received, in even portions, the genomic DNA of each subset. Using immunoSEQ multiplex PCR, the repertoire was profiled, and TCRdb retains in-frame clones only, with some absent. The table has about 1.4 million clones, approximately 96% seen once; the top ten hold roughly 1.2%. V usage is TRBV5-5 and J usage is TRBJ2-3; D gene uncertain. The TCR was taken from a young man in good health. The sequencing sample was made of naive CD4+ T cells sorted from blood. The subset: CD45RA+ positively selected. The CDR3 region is CASSLKMIDTDTQYF. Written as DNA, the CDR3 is TGTGCCAGCAGCTTGAAGATGATAGACACAGATACGCAGTATTTT.